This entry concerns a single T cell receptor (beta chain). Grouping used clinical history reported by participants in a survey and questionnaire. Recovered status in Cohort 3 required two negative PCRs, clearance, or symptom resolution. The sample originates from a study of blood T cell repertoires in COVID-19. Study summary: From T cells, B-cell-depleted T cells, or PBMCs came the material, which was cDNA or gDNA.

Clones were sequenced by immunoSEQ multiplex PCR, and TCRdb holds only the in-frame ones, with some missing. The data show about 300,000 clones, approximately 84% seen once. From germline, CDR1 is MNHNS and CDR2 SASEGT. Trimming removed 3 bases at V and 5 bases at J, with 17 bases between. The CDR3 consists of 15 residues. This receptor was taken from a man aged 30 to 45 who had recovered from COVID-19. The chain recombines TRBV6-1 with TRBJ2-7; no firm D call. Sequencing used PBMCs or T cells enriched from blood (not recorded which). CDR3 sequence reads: CASSEMAVWSDEQYF. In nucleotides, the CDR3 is TGTGCCAGCAGTGAGATGGCGGTCTGGTCCGACGAGCAGTACTTC.